This T cell receptor (beta chain) is drawn from a study of T cells in Graves' hyperthyroidism and ophthalmopathy. Findings and caveats of the study: Blood shared most expanded thyroid clonotypes above 0.001.

This clonotype was seen many times. Its matching antigen is unknown. The CDR3 is 15 residues long. V shed 0 bases and J 4 bases; nucleotides not matched to a gene: 3. CDR1 is SGHRS and CDR2 is YFSETQ in the germline V gene. Researchers took RNA transcripts and amplified the TCR beta CDR3 regions from them. HTBI primers drove first-round RT-PCR of the TCR CDR3. TCRdb re-called the multiplex PCR reads through MiXCR, storing one row per CDR3 protein. The table shows about 620,000 distinct CDR3 sequences, with about a sixth occurring only once. It was 10 ml of fresh peripheral blood that supplied the PBMCs.

The source of this sequence is a young woman with Graves' hyperthyroidism. The chain couples TRBV5-1 to TRBJ2-1; 8 nucleotides match TRBD1. Sequencing used blood. The CDR3 nucleotides are TGCGCCAGCAGCTTGGGTGGACAGGGATACAATGAGCAGTTCTTC. This translates into CASSLGGQGYNEQFF.